The 10 T cell receptor beta chains listed next were all sequenced from one sample in a study of T cells after yellow fever vaccination (dated by TCRdb to about 2019). The library was prepared using 5' RACE. The reads were generated on an Illumina NovaSeq 6000. The public reads were reprocessed in TCRdb via fastp at Q25 and MiXCR, keeping in-frame beta chains. Each entry merges the rows of one CDR3 protein and shows their most common DNA and genes. Across this sample there are 250,000 to 350,000 distinct CDR3 sequences, with 3.5% to 4.5% seen only once. Around 19% of the sample is in the top ten clones. The treatment or condition label for this specimen denotes: live attenuated yellow fever vaccine strain. Material: PBMCs, obtained 15 days after the yellow fever booster vaccination. All receptors come from a man younger than 35 who received the YFV17D yellow fever vaccine.

A remark on this clonotype: A much more abundant neighbour one base away suggests this may be a read error. The chain uses TRBV5-5 and TRBJ1-1; no clear D. The CDR3 covers 15 residues. CDR1 SGHKS and CDR2 YYEKEE come from the germline V gene (reference sequence). CDR3 region: CASLTRFSLNTVAFF. Written as DNA, the CDR3 is TGTGCCAGCCTAACTCGGTTTTCACTGAACACTGTAGCTTTCTTT.

This clonotype was counted ten times or more. The chain combines TRBV5-4 with TRBJ2-1, with no clear D. The germline CDR1 and CDR2 sequences are SGHNT and YYREEE (reference sequence). The CDR3 loop spans 15 amino acids. The V gene lost 2 bases and the J gene lost 6 bases, with 15 bases spanning the gap. CDR3 bases: TGTGCCAGCAGCTTTGGCCCCTTGGATCCCAATGAGCAGTTCTTC. Protein: CASSFGPLDPNEQFF.

The V call is TRBV5-1, the J call TRBJ2-5; the match to TRBD2 covers 7 bases. Looked up from germline, CDR1 is SGHRS and CDR2 is YFSETQ. V trimming: 4 bases; J trimming: 4 bases; junction bases outside the gene matches: 7. The CDR3 contains 14 residues. CDR3 sequence: CASSTTGGAETQYF. The CDR3 DNA is TGCGCCAGCAGCACAACGGGGGGAGCAGAGACCCAGTACTTC.

This clonotype was found a few times. The V gene is TRBV4-2, the J gene TRBJ1-3, with D perhaps TRBD1 (5 bases). Trimming removed 1 base at V and 1 base at J, with 8 bases between. Germline-derived CDR1 and CDR2 are LGHNA and YNFKEQ. This CDR3 has 15 residues. The CDR3 protein is CASSQARGSGNTIYF. The CDR3 DNA follows: TGTGCCAGCAGCCAAGCTAGGGGATCTGGAAACACCATATATTTT.

J is TRBJ2-5 and V is TRBV9; 7 nucleotides agree with TRBD1. V gave up 0 bases and J gave up 5 bases; unmatched junction bases: 10. The CDR3 contains 16 residues. Looked up from germline, CDR1 is SGDLS and CDR2 is YYNGEE. In DNA form, the CDR3 reads TGTGCCAGCAGCGTAGAGGGAAGGGGGCGAACGGAGACCCAGTACTTC. As protein: CASSVEGRGRTETQYF. The entire variable domain, with the rest obtained from reference TRBV9 and TRBJ2-5, is as follows: DSGVTQTPKHLITATGQRVTLRCSPRSGDLSVYWYQQSLDQGLQFLIQYYNGEERAKGNILERFSAQQFPDLHSELNLSSLELGDSALYFCASSVEGRGRTETQYFGPGTRLLVL.

This clonotype was detected only a few times. The V gene is TRBV6-5, the J gene TRBJ2-1; no definite D call. Trimming removed 0 bases from V and 10 bases from J, with 10 bases in between. The CDR3 is made up of 13 amino acids. Germline V gene data show CDR1 as MNHEY and CDR2 as SVGAGI. The CDR3 DNA is TGTGCCAGCAGTTACTCGAGTGGCAGAGAGCAGTTCTTC. The encoded protein is CASSYSSGREQFF.

This chain uses TRBV5-5 with TRBJ2-7, with D maybe TRBD2 (6 bases). Germline assignment: CDR1 SGHKS and CDR2 YYEKEE (reference sequence). The CDR3 is made up of 15 amino acids. V was clipped by 4 bases and J by 4 bases, with 18 bases between them. The CDR3 reads CASSPTSRGGYEQYV. CDR3 sequence (DNA): TGTGCCAGCAGCCCAACATCCCGGGGAGGTTACGAGCAGTACGTC.

This clonotype was detected ten times or more. The rearrangement links TRBV21-1 to TRBJ2-7; the table's TRBD1 call for D was not verified on the DNA. TRBV21-1 is reported as a pseudogene. The length of the CDR3 is 14 residues. CDR3 in amino acids: CASSKARGSHEQYV. The CDR3 DNA reads TGTGCCAGCAGCAAAGCCCGGGGTTCCCACGAGCAGTACGTC.

The rearrangement joins TRBV3-1 to TRBJ1-4, with D maybe TRBD1 (5 bases). Germline V lookup: CDR1 LGHDT, CDR2 YNNKEL (reference sequence). This CDR3 comprises 16 residues. V was cut by 5 bases and J by 3 bases, with 16 bases left in between. The CDR3 region has the DNA TGTGCCAGCAGCGTAAACCCCGGGGGGGCTAATGAAAAACTGTTTTTT. Translating gives CASSVNPGGANEKLFF.

A few counts support this clonotype. This chain links TRBV12-3 or TRBV12-4 with TRBJ2-1; the match to TRBD1 covers 11 bases. The CDR3 sequence is 15 residues long. V lost 6 bases to trimming and J lost 4 bases; unmatched junction nucleotides: 5. CDR3: CASRPGQGVYNEQFF. The CDR3 nucleotides read TGTGCCAGCAGACCGGGACAGGGGGTATACAATGAGCAGTTCTTC.